What follows is one TCR beta chain and its context. This clone's antigen is unknown. Per-nucleotide qualities are absent, and no much larger clonotype sits a single base away. Genomic DNA was isolated using the Qiagen DNeasy kit from unsorted PBMCs as well as from negatively selected CD4+ and CD8+ fractions. Amplification of TCR beta CDR3 regions was done by immunoSEQ multiplex PCR with primers that anneal to V and J segments. A synthetic immune receptor repertoire was used to minimize amplification bias, and remaining bias was computationally removed after sequencing. For the original study's pipeline: Custom Python scripts were used to quantify repertoire diversity as the Shannon entropy index. Unsorted, CD4+ and CD8+ repertoires were analyzed separately, except for combined analyses in which CD4+ and CD8+ sequences were merged in silico. A clone counted as expanded when the clone's frequency after treatment rose at least 2-fold relative to C1D1, and clones undetected at baseline were given a pseudocount of 0.5. Singleton clones were defined as clones with 0 or 1 copy at C1D1, and non-singleton clones were defined as clones with 2 or more copies. Clones expanded in unsorted samples were assigned a CD4+, CD8+ or unknown annotation through matching of protein sequences in sorted samples from the same patient. Diversity changes from C1D1 to C4D1 were tested in paired samples using Wilcoxon tests. Here the immuneACCESS table is served through TCRdb, limited to in-frame sequences with V and J called. Missing clones are a known gap in these copies; in checked studies unresolved V genes cover under half, and the rest lacks a known reason. V, J and clone size reflect that table, while D and trimming were determined from the DNA. This sample has fewer than 110,000 clones in its table, and around 89% of those were observed once. The top ten clones comprise under 8.5% of the sample.

These data belong to a study of PD-1 blockade in classical Hodgkin lymphoma (dated by TCRdb to between 2020 and 2021). Concerning the study at large: Nivolumab dosing was 3 mg/kg intravenously every 2 weeks, continuing until either disease progression or unacceptable toxicity. The study used CyTOF and TCR beta sequencing to define a peripheral blood immune signature of response to PD-1 blockade in classical Hodgkin lymphoma. The research as a whole found: Among trial patients, those achieving complete response had baseline diversity similar to that of newly diagnosed patients, while diversity was significantly lower in partial responders and progressors. Baseline TCR diversity was reported to be lower in newly diagnosed patients than in healthy donors and to be lower still in relapsed/refractory patients. Lower diversity was seen in patients whose nivolumab began less than 1 year after ASCT, and these patients were left out of later analyses so that immune reconstitution would not confound the results. The study was limited to a single clinical trial cohort, and causes of repertoire differences, possibly disease activity or prior therapy, remained undefined. By C4D1, a significant rise was seen in CD4+ TCR diversity but not in CD8+ TCR diversity (p=0.0027 vs p=0.16), and the rise was most apparent among complete responders (p=0.02).

CDR1 and CDR2, looked up from the germline V gene (reference sequence), are GTSNPN and SVGIG. From cysteine to phenylalanine, the CDR3 is 14 amino acids long. The only DNA kept is the CDR3, 42 bases in frame from the first base. Trimming removed 3 bases from V and 6 bases from J, leaving 14 bases between the germline ends. Per the publication, the time point label means: cycle 2 day 1 (C2D1) of nivolumab. Every trial patient had relapsed following autologous stem cell transplantation, and prior brentuximab vedotin exposure was what differed among cohorts A, B and C. The trial cohort included fewer than 65 patients with relapsed/refractory classical Hodgkin lymphoma, and each patient had a best overall response of complete response, partial response or progressive disease. Trial patients were treated with single-agent nivolumab in the multi-cohort phase II CheckMate 205 trial. An independent review committee assessed best overall response by applying the 2007 International Working Group response criteria. Trial PBMCs were obtained immediately prior to nivolumab initiation (C1D1) and on therapy at cycle 2 day 1 and cycle 4 day 1. Peripheral blood was collected in 8 mL Vacutainer Cell Preparation Tubes, from which PBMCs were isolated by centrifugation and then cryopreserved.

This TCR was recovered from a human donor with classical Hodgkin lymphoma. The chain is made from TRBV30 and TRBJ2-2; a tentative D call is TRBD2 (5 bases match). Sequenced here: peripheral blood mononuclear cells (PBMCs), sampled before the second cycle of nivolumab. Read as DNA, the sequence is TGTGCCTGGAGGTTACACCCCGGGGCCGGGGAGCTGTTTTTT. This gives the protein CAWRLHPGAGELFF.